Here is one T cell receptor (beta chain) with its context. TCRdb re-called the 5' RACE reads with MiXCR, one entry per CDR3 protein. The table lists hundreds of thousands of distinct CDR3 sequences, about 12% of them singletons, with about 3% in the top ten. The source of the sample is a study of T cells after yellow fever vaccination. CDR1 and CDR2 from the germline V gene are LGHNA and YSLEER. There are 16 residues in the CDR3. Losses at the gene ends were 6 bases for V and 4 bases for J; bases not matched to a gene: 13. The receptor was derived from a man younger than 30 who received the YFV17D yellow fever vaccine. The chain is built from TRBV4-3 and TRBJ1-1, with TRBD1 matching over 8 bases. Sequencing was performed on CD4+ T cells sorted from PBMCs, taken 15 days after the yellow fever booster vaccination. The CDR3 sequence is CASSYLQGARGTEAFF. The DNA for the CDR3 is TGCGCCAGCAGTTATCTCCAGGGGGCGCGGGGCACTGAAGCTTTCTTT.